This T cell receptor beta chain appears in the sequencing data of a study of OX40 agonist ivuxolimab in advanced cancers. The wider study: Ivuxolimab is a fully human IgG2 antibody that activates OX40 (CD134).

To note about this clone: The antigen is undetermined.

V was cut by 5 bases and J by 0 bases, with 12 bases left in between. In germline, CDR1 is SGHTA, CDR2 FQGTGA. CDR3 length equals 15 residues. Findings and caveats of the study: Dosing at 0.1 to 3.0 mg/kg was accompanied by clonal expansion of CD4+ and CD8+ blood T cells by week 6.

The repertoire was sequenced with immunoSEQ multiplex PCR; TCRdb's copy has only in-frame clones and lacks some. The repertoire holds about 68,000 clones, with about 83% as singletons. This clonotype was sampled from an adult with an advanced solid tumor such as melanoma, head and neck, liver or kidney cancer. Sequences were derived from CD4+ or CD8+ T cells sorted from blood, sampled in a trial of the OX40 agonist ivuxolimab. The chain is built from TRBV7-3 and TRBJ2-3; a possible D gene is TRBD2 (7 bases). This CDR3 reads CASSLGGVSTDTQYF. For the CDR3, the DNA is TGTGCCAGCAGCCTAGGGGGGGTTAGCACAGATACGCAGTATTTT.